Below, one TCR beta chain is given with its context. The record originates from a study of blood T cell repertoires in COVID-19. Sequencing was performed with immunoSEQ multiplex PCR; in TCRdb, only in-frame clones are kept and a portion is missing. The sample holds about 34,000 clones; 75% are singletons and the top ten take approximately 15%. Sample: peripheral blood. This clonotype originated in a man older than 75 with active or convalescent COVID-19.

CDR3 bases: TGTGCCAGCGGCACTCGCGCGGGAGGTATGGAGACCCAGTACTTC. Protein: CASGTRAGGMETQYF. The genes are TRBV27 and TRBJ2-5; the match to TRBD2 covers 8 bases. The CDR3 totals 15 residues. V trimming: 8 bases; J trimming: 5 bases; junction bases outside the gene matches: 13. Germline-derived CDR1 and CDR2 are MNHEY and SMNVEV (reference sequence).